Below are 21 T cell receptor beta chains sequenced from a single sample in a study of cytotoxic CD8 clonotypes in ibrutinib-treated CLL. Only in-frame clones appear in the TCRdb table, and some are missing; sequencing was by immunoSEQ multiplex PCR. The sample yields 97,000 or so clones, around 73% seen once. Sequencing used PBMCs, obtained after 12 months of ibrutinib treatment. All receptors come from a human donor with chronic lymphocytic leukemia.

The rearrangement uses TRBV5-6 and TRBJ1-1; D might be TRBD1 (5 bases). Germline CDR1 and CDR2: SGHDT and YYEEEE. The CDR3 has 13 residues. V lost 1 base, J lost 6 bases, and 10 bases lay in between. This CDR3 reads CASSLWGSPEAFF. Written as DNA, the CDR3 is TGTGCCAGCAGCTTGTGGGGGTCCCCTGAAGCTTTCTTT.

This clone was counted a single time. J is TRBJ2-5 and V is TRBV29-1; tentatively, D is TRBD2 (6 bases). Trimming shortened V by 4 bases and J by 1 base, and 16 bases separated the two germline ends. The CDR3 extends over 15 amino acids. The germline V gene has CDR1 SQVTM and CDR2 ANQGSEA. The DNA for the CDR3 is TGCAGCGTTGGAAAAGGGACTTCCCCCCAAGAGACCCAGTACTTC. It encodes CSVGKGTSPQETQYF.

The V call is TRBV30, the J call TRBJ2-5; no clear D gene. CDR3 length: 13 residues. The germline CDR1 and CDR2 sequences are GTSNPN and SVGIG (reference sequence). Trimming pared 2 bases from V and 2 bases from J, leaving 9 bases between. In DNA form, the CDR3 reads TGTGCCTGGAGTCGTCAGAAACAAGAGACCCAGTACTTC. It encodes CAWSRQKQETQYF.

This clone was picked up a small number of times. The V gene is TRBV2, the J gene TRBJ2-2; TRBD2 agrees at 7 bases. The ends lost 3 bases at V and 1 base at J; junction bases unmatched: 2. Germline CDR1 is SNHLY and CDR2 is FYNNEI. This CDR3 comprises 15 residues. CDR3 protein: CASSDASGNTGELFF. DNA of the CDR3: TGTGCCAGCAGTGACGCTAGCGGGAACACCGGGGAGCTGTTTTTT.

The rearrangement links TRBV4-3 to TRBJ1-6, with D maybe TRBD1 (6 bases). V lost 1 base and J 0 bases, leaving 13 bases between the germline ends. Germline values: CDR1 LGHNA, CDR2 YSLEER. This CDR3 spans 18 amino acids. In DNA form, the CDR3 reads TGCGCCAGCAGCCAAGTACTCGACAGGAACTCCTATAATTCACCCCTCCACTTT. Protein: CASSQVLDRNSYNSPLHF.

CDR3 residues: CASSLRGAFSGANVLTF. The CDR3 DNA is TGTGCCAGCAGCCTAAGAGGGGCTTTCTCTGGGGCCAACGTCCTGACTTTC. V gene TRBV14 combines with J gene TRBJ2-6, with D perhaps given as TRBD1 or TRBD2 (5 bases each). The V gene lost 4 bases and the J gene lost 0 bases, with 13 bases spanning the gap. The CDR3 runs 17 residues. Per the germline V gene, CDR1 is SGHDN and CDR2 is FVKESK.

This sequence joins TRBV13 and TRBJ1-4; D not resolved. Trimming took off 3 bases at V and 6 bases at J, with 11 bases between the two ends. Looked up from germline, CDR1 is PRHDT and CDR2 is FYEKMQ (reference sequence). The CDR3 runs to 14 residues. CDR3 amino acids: CASSLNRGHEKLFF. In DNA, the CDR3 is TGTGCCAGCAGCTTGAACCGGGGTCATGAAAAACTGTTTTTT.

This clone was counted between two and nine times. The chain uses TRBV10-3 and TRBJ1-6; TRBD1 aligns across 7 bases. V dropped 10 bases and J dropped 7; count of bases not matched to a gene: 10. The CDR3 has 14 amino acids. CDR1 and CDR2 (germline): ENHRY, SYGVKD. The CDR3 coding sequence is TGTGCCACCCGACTCGGGACAGAGAATTCACCCCTCCACTTT. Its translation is CATRLGTENSPLHF.

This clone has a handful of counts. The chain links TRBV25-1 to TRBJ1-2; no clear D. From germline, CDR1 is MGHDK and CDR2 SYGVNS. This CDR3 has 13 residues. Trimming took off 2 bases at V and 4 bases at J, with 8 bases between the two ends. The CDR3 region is CASSERDSYGYTF. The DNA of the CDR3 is TGTGCCAGCAGTGAACGGGATAGCTATGGCTACACCTTC.

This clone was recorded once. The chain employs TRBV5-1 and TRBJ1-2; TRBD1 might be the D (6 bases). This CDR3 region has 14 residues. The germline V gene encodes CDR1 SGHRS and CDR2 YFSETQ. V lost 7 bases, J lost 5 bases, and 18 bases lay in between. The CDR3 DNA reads TGCGCCAGCGCGACAGGCGATAATAAATATGGCTACACCTTC. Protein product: CASATGDNKYGYTF.

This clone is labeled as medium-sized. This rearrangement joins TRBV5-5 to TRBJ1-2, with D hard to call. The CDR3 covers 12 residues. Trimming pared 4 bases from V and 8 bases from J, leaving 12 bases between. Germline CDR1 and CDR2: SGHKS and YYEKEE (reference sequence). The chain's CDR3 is CASSQDSEGYTF. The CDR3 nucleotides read TGTGCCAGCAGCCAAGATTCAGAAGGCTACACCTTC.

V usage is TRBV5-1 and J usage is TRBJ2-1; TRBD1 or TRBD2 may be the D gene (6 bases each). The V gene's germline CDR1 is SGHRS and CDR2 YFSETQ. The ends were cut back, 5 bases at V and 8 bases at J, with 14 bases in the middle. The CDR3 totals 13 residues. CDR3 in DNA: TGCGCCAGCAGATCGGGGGCGATAGATGAGCAGTTCTTC. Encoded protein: CASRSGAIDEQFF. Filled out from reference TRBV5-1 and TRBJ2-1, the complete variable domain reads KAGVTQTPRYLIKTRGQQVTLSCSPISGHRSVSWYQQTPGQGLQFLFEYFSETQRNKGNFPGRFSGRQFSNSRSEMNVSTLELGDSALYLCASRSGAIDEQFFGPGTRLTVL.

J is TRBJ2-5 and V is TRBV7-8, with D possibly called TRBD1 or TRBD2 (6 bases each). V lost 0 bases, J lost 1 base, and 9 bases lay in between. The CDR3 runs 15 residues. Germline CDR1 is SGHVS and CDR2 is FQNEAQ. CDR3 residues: CASSLAGGIQETQYF. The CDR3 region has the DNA TGTGCCAGCAGCTTAGCAGGGGGGATCCAAGAGACCCAGTACTTC. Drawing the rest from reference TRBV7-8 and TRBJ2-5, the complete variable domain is GAGVSQSPRYKVAKRGQDVALRCDPISGHVSLFWYQQALGQGPEFLTYFQNEAQLDKSGLPSDRFFAERPEGSVSTLKIQRTQQEDSAVYLCASSLAGGIQETQYFGPGTRLLVL.

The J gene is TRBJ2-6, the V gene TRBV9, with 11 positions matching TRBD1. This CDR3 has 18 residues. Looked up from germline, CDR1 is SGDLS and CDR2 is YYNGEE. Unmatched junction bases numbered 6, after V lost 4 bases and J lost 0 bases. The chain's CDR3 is CASSPRTGGPSGANVLTF. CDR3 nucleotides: TGTGCCAGCAGCCCTCGGACAGGGGGCCCCTCTGGGGCCAACGTCCTGACTTTC.

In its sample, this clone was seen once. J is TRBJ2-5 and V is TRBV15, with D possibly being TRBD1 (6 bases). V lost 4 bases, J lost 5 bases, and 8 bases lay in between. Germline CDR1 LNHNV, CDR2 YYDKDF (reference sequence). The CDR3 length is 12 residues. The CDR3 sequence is CATSTGVETQYF. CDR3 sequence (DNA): TGTGCCACCAGCACAGGGGTCGAGACCCAGTACTTC.

As DNA, the CDR3 is TGTGCCAGCAGTCAGGGAGGGGCAGAAAACATTCAGTACTTC. Its translation: CASSQGGAENIQYF. V usage is TRBV25-1 and J usage is TRBJ2-4; 7 positions agree with TRBD2. Losses at the gene ends were 5 bases for V and 5 bases for J; bases not matched to a gene: 6. Germline CDR1 MGHDK, CDR2 SYGVNS. CDR3 size: 14 residues.

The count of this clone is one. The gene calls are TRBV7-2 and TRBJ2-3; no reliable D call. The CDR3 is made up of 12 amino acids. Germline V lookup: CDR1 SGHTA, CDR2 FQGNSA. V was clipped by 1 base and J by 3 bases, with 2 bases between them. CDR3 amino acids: CASSLETDTQYF. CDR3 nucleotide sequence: TGTGCCAGCAGCTTAGAGACAGATACGCAGTATTTT.

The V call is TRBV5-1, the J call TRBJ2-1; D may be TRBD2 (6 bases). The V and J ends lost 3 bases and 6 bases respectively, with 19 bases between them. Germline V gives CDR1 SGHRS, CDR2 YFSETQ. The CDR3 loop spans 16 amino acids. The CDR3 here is CASSSLDGGYSNEQFF. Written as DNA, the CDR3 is TGCGCCAGCAGCTCCTTAGATGGGGGGTACAGCAATGAGCAGTTCTTC.

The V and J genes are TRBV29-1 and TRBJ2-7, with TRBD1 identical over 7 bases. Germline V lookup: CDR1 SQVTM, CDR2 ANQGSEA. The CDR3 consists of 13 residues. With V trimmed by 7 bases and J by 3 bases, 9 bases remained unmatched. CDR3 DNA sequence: TGCAGCGCTGCGGCAGGGGGTGGCTACGAGCAGTACTTC. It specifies CSAAAGGGYEQYF.

CDR3 bases: TGTGCCAGCAGCTTAATAGCGGGGGGGACAGATACGCAGTATTTT. This sequence encodes CASSLIAGGTDTQYF. The chain couples TRBV7-6 to TRBJ2-3; TRBD2 aligns across 11 bases. Germline lookup yields CDR1 SGHVS and CDR2 FNYEAQ. This CDR3 spans 15 amino acids. Losses at the gene ends were 2 bases for V and 3 bases for J; bases not matched to a gene: 1.

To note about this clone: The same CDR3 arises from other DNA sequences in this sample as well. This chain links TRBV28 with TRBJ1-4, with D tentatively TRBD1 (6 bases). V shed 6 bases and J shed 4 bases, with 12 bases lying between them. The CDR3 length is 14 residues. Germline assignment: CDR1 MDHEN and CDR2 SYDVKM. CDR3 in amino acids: CASSQTGVNEKLFF. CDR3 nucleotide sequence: TGTGCCAGCAGCCAGACAGGAGTTAATGAAAAACTGTTTTTT.